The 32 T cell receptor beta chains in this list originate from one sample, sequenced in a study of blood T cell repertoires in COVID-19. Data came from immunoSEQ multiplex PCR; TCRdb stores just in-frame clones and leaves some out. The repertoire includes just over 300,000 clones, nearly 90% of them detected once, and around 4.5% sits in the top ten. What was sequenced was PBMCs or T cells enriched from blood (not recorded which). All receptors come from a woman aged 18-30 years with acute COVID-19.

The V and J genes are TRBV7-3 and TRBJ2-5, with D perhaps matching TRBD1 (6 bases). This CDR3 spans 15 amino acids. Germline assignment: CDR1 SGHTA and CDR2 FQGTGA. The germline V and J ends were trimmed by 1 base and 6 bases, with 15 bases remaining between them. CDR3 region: CASSLNGDRRQTQYF. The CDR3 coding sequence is TGTGCCAGCAGCTTAAATGGCGACAGGAGGCAGACCCAGTACTTC. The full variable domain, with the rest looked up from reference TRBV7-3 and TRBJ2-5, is GAGVSQTPSNKVTEKGKYVELRCDPISGHTALYWYRQSLGQGPEFLIYFQGTGAADDSGLPNDRFFAVRPEGSVSTLKIQRTERGDSAVYLCASSLNGDRRQTQYFGPGTRLLVL.

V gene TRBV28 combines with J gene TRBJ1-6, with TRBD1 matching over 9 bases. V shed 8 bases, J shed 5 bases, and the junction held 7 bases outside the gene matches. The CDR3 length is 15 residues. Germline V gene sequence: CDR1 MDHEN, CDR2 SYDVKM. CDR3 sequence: CASRPGQGNNSPLHF. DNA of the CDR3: TGTGCCAGCCGCCCCGGACAGGGGAATAATTCACCCCTCCACTTT.

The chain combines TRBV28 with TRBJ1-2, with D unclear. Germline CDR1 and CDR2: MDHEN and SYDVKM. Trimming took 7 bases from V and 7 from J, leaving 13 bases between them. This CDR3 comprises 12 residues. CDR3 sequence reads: CASNRASRGYTF. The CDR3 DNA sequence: TGTGCCAGCAACCGCGCCTCTCGTGGCTACACCTTC.

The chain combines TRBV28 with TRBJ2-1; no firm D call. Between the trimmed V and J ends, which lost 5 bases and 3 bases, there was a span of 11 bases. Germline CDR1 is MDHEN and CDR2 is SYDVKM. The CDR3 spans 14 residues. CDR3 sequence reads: CASSPPLRYNEQFF. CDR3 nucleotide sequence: TGTGCCAGCAGTCCCCCTTTGCGCTACAATGAGCAGTTCTTC.

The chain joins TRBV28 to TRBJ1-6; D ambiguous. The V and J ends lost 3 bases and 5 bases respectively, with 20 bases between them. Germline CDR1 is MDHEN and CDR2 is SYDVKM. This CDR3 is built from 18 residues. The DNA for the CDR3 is TGTGCCAGCAGTTTTGGCCTAAAGGCGGGGAGAGATAATTCACCCCTCCACTTT. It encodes CASSFGLKAGRDNSPLHF.

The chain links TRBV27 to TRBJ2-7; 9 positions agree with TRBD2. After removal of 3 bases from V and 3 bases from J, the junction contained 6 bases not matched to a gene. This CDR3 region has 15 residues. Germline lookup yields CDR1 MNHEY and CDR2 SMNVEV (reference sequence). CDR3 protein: CASSFRREGLYEQYF. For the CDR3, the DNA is TGTGCCAGCAGTTTCCGGCGGGAGGGCCTCTACGAGCAGTACTTC.

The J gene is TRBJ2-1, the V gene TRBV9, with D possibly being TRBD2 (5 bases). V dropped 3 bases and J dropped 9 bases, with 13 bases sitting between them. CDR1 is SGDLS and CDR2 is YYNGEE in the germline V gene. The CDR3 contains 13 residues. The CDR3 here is CASSALSAGEQFF. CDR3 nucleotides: TGTGCCAGCAGCGCCCTTAGCGCGGGTGAGCAGTTCTTC.

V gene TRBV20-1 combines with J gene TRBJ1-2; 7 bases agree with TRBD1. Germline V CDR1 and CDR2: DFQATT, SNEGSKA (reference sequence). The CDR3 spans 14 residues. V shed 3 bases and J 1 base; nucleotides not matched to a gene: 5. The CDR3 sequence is CSASPTGHNYGYTF. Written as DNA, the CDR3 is TGCAGTGCTAGTCCGACAGGGCATAACTATGGCTACACCTTC.

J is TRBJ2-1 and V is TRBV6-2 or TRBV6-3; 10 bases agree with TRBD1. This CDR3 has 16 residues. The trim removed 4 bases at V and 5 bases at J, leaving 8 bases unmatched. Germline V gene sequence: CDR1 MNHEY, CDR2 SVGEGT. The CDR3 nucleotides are TGTGCCAGCAGTTCGACCGACAGGGGGCGCAACAATGAGCAGTTCTTC. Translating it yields CASSSTDRGRNNEQFF.

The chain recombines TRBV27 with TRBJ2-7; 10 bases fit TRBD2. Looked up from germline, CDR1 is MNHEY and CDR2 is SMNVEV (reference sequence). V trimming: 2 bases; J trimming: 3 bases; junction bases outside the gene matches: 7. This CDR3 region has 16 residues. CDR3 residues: CASSLTGTSVFYEQYF. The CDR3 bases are TGTGCCAGCAGTTTAACCGGGACTAGCGTCTTCTACGAGCAGTACTTC.

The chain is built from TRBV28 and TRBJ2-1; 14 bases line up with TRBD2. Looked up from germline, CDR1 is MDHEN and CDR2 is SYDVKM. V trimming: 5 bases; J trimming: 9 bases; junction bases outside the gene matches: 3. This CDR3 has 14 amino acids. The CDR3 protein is CASSGLAGGIEQFF. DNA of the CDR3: TGTGCCAGCAGTGGACTAGCGGGAGGCATTGAGCAGTTCTTC.

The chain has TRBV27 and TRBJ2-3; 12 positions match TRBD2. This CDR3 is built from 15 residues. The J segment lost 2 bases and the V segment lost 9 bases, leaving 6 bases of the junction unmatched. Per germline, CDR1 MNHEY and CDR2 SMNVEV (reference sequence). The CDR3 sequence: CASIWTSGITDTQYF. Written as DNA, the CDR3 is TGTGCCAGTATCTGGACTAGCGGGATCACAGATACGCAGTATTTT.

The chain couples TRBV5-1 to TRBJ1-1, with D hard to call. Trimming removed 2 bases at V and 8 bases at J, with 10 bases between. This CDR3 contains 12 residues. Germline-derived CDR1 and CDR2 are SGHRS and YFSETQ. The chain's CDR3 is CASSFSGLEAFF. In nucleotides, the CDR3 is TGCGCCAGCAGCTTCTCTGGCCTCGAAGCTTTCTTT.

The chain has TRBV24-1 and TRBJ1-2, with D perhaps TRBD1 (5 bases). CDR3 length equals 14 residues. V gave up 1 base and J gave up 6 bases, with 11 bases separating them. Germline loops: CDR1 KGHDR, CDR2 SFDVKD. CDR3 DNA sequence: TGTGCCACCAGTGATTTCGGTTCAGGGAATGGCTACACCTTC. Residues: CATSDFGSGNGYTF.

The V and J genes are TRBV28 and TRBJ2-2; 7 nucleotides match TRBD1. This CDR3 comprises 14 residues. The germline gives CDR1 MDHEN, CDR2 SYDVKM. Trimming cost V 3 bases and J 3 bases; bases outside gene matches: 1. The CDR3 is CASSLGTDTGELFF. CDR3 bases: TGTGCCAGCAGTTTGGGGACAGACACCGGGGAGCTGTTTTTT.

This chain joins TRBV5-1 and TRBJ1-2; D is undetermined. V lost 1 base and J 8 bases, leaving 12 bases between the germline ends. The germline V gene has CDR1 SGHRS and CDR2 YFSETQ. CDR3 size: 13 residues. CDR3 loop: CASSLRERVGYTF. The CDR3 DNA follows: TGCGCCAGCAGCTTGCGGGAAAGGGTCGGCTACACCTTC.

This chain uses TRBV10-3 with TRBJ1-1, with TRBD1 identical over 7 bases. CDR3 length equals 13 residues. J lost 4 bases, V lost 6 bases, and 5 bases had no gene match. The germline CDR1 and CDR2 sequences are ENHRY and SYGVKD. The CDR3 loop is CAIRQGLGTEAFF. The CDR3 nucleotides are TGTGCCATCAGACAGGGGTTAGGCACTGAAGCTTTCTTT.

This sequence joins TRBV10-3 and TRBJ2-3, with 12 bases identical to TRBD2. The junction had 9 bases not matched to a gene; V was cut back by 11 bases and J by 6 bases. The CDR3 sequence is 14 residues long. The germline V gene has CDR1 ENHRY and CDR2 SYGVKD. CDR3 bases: TGTGCCTCGGGACTAGCGGGCATCGCTGATACGCAGTATTTT. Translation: CASGLAGIADTQYF.

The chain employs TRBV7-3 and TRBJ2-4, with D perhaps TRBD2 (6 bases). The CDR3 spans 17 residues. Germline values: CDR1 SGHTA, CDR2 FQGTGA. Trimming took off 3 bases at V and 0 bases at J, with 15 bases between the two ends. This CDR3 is CASSFIHRDLAKNIQYF. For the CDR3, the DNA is TGTGCCAGCAGCTTCATTCATAGGGACTTAGCCAAAAACATTCAGTACTTC.

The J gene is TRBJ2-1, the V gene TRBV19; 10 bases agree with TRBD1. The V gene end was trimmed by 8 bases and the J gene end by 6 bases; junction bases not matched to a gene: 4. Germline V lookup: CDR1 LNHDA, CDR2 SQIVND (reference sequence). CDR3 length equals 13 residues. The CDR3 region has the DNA TGTGCCAGTTGGGACAGGGGAAGCAATGAGCAGTTCTTC. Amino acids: CASWDRGSNEQFF.

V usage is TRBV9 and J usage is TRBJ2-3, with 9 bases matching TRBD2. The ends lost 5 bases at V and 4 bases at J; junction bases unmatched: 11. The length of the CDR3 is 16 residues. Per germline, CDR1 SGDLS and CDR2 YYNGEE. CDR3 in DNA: TGTGCCAGCAGTGAAGGGGCGGGAGGGCCGGCAGATACGCAGTATTTT. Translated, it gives CASSEGAGGPADTQYF.

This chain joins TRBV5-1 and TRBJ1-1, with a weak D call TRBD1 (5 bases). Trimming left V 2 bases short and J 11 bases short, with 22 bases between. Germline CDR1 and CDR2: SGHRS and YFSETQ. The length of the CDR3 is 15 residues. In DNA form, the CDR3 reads TGCGCCAGCAGCTTCAGGGTTGGACGGTTCGATGGGGCTTTCTTT. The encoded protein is CASSFRVGRFDGAFF.

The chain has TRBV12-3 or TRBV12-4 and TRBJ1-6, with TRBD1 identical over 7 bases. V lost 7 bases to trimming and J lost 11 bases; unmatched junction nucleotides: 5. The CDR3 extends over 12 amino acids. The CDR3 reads CASNYRGAPLHF. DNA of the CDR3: TGTGCCAGCAACTACAGGGGAGCACCCCTCCACTTT.

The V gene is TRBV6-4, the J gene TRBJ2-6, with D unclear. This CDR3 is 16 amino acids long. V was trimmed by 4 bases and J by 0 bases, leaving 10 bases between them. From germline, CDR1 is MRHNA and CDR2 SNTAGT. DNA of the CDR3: TGTGCCAGCAGTGCGAACGGGTACTCTGGGGCCAACGTCCTGACTTTC. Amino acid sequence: CASSANGYSGANVLTF.

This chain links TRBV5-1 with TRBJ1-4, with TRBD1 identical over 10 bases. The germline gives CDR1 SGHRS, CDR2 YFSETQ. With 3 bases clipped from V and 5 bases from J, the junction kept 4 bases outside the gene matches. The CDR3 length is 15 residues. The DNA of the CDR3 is TGCGCCAGCAGCTGGGGGACAGGGGACAATGAAAAACTGTTTTTT. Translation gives CASSWGTGDNEKLFF.

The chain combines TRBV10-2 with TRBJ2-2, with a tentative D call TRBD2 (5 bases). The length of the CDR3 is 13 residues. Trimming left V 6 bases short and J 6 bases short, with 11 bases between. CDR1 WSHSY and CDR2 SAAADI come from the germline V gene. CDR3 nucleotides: TGCGCCAGCAGGTTAGGACTCTCCGGGGAGCTGTTTTTT. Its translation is CASRLGLSGELFF.

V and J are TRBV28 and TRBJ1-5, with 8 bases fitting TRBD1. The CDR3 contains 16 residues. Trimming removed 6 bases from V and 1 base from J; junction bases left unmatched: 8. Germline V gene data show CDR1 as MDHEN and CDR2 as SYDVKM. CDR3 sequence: CASSLLAGGSNQPQHF. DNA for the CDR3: TGTGCCAGCAGCCTACTGGCAGGGGGCAGCAATCAGCCCCAGCATTTT.

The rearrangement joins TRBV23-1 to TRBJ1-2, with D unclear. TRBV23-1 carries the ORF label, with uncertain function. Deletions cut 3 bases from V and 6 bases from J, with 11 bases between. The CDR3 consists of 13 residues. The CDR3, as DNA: TGCGCCAGCAGTCATCTCAACTCGGATGGCTACACCTTC. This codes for CASSHLNSDGYTF.

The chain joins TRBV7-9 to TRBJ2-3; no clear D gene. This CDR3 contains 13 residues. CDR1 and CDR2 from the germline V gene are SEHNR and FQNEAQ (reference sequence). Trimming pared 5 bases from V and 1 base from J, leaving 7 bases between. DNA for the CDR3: TGTGCCAGCAGCATCCTCGGCACAGATACGCAGTATTTT. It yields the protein CASSILGTDTQYF.

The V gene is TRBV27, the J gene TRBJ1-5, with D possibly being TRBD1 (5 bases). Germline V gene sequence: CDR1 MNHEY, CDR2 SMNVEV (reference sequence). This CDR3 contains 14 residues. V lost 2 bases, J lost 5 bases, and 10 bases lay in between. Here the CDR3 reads CASSLMAGYQPQHF. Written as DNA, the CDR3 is TGTGCCAGCAGTTTAATGGCAGGGTATCAGCCCCAGCATTTT.

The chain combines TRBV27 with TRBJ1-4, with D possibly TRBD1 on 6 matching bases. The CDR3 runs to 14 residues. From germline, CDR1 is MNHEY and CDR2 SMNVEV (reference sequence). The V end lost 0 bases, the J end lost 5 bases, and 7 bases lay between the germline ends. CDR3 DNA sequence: TGTGCCAGCAGTTTATCGGGGGCAAATGAAAAACTGTTTTTT. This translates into CASSLSGANEKLFF.

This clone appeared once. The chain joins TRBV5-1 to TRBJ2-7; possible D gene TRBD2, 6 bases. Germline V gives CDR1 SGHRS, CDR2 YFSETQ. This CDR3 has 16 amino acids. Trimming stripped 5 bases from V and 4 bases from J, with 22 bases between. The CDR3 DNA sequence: TGCGCCAGCAGACTGGGAGGCTCGGGGGAATTTTACGAGCAGTACTTC. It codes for CASRLGGSGEFYEQYF. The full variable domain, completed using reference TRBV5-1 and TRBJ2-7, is KAGVTQTPRYLIKTRGQQVTLSCSPISGHRSVSWYQQTPGQGLQFLFEYFSETQRNKGNFPGRFSGRQFSNSRSEMNVSTLELGDSALYLCASRLGGSGEFYEQYFGPGTRLTVT.